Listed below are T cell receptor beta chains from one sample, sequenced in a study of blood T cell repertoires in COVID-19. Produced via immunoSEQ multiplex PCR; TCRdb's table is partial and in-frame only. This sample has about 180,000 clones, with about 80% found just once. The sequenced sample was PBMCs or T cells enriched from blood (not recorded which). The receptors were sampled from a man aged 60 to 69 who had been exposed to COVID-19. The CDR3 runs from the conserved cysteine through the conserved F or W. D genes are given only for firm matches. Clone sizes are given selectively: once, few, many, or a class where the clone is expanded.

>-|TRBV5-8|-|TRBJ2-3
TGTGCCAGCAGCTTGAACGGGGGGCAAGATACGCAGTATTTT
CASSLNGGQDTQYF
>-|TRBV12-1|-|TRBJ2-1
TGTGCCAGCAGCAGCCAGACTAGCGGGACATCCTACAATGAGCAGTTCTTC
CASSSQTSGTSYNEQFF
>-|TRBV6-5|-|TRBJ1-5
TGTGCCAGGAGCGGGGTTCACAATCAGCCCCAGCATTTT
CARSGVHNQPQHF
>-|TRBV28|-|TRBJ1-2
TGTGCCAGCAGTCCCCAGGGTGGCTACACCTTC
CASSPQGGYTF
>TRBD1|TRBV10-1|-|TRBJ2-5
TGCGCCAGCCGACAGGGGGAAGTTCGGGAGACCCAGTACTTC
CASRQGEVRETQYF
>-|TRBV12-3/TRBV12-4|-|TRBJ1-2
TGTGCCAGCAGCCTCGGGACACCTTATGGCTACACCTTC
CASSLGTPYGYTF
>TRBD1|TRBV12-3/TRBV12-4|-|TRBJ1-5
TGTGCCAGCAGCGACAGGGGGAGTCAGCCCCAGCATTTT
CASSDRGSQPQHF
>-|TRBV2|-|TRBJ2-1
TGTGCCAGCAGCGCACTAGGGTATGAGCAGTTCTTC
CASSALGYEQFF
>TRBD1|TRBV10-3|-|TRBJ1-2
TGTGCCATCAGTGATGGAGGGGGCGGTGGCTACACCTTC
CAISDGGGGGYTF
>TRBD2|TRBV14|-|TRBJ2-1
TGTGCCAGCAGCCAAGAAATTTTACCCAAACTAGCGTGGCAGTTCTTC
CASSQEILPKLAWQFF
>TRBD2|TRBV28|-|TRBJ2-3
TGTGCCAGCAGTTCGCTCCTAGCGGGAGCCTTCACAGATACGCAGTATTTT
CASSSLLAGAFTDTQYF
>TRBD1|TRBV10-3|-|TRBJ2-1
TGTGCCATCAGTGACCCGGACAGGGTGTACAATGAGCAGTTCTTC
CAISDPDRVYNEQFF
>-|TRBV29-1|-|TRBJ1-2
TGCAGCGTTGAAGATCTTTGGGCAGGGGAACATGGCTACACCTTC
CSVEDLWAGEHGYTF
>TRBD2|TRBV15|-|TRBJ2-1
TGTGCCACCGGACTAGCGGGGGGCATTACCTACAATGAGCAGTTCTTC
CATGLAGGITYNEQFF
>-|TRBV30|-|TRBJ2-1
TGTGCCTGGAGTGGGATCGGGAGGACAGTCAATGAGCAGTTCTTC
CAWSGIGRTVNEQFF
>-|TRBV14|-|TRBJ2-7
TGTGCCAGTAGCAGGAGGGTCTCCTACGAGCAGTACTTC
CASSRRVSYEQYF
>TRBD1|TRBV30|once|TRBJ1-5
TGTGCCTGGGCGGGACAGCAACGTCAGCCCCAGCATTTT
CAWAGQQRQPQHF
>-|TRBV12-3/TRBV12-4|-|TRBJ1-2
TGTGCCAGCAGTTTGGTCCTCGGGTATGGCTACACCTTC
CASSLVLGYGYTF
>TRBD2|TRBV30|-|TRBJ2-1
TGTGCCTGTCTGAGCGGGAGCTCCTACAATGAGCAGTTCTTC
CACLSGSSYNEQFF
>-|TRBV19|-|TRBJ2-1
TGTGCCAGTAGTATTCCCGGGCAGGGGATCTACAATGAGCAGTTCTTC
CASSIPGQGIYNEQFF
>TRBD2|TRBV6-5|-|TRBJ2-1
TGTGCCAGCAGCACCAGCGGGAGAATGATGGATGAGCAGTTCTTC
CASSTSGRMMDEQFF
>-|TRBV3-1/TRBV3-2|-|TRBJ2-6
TGTGCCAGCAGCCAAGAGGGCAGAACTTCTGGGGCCAACGTCCTGACTTTC
CASSQEGRTSGANVLTF
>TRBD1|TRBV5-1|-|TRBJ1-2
TGCGCCAGCAGCCCAGGACAGGGGGTGTTTGGCTACACCTTC
CASSPGQGVFGYTF
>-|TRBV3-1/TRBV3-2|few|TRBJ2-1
TGTGCCAGCAGCCAAGATCGGATAGCCTCCTACAATGAGCAGTTCTTC
CASSQDRIASYNEQFF
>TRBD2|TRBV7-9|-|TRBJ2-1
TGTGCCAGCAGCGCGCCCGGGACTAGCGGGAGTAGCTCCTACAATGAGCAGTTCTTC
CASSAPGTSGSSSYNEQFF
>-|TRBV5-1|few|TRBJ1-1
TGCGCCAGCAGCACCACACCCCAAAACACTGAAGCTTTCTTT
CASSTTPQNTEAFF
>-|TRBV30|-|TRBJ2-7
TGTGCCTGGAGTGCGTGGGAGGACGAGCAGTACTTC
CAWSAWEDEQYF
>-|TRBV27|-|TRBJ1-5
TGTGCCAGCAGTTCCGGTAGGCAGGGCTTCCAGCCCCAGCATTTT
CASSSGRQGFQPQHF
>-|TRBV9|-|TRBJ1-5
TGTGCCAGCAGCGTAGGACAGACTGATCAGCCCCAGCATTTT
CASSVGQTDQPQHF
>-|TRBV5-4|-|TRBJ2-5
TGTGCCAGCAGCTTGGCGACAGCAAACCAAGAGACCCAGTACTTC
CASSLATANQETQYF
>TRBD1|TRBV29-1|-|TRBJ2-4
TGCAGCTATCTACTCGGACAGGGGAGATTAGCGGCCAAAAACATTCAGTACTTC
CSYLLGQGRLAAKNIQYF
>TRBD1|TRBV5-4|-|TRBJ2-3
TGTGCCAGCAGCCCAACGCAGGGGGCGCGAGGCGGTACGCAGTATTTT
CASSPTQGARGGTQYF
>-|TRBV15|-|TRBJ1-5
TGTGCCACCAGCGCGGACAGATACAATCAGCCCCAGCATTTT
CATSADRYNQPQHF
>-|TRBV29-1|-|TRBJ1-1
TGCAGCGTTGCGGTGAGCCTGAACACTGAAGCTTTCTTT
CSVAVSLNTEAFF
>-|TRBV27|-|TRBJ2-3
TGTGCCAGCAGATCCGGGGAGTTTCGCACAGATACGCAGTATTTT
CASRSGEFRTDTQYF
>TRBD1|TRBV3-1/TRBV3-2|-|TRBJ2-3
TGTGCCAGCAGCCAAGAGACAGGGGGTACGCAGTATTTT
CASSQETGGTQYF
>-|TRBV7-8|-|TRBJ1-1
TGTGCCAGCAGCTCCCCCGTGAACACTGAAGCTTTCTTT
CASSSPVNTEAFF
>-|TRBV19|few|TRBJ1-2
TGTGCCAGTACAGGGGATAGGTATGGCTACACCTTC
CASTGDRYGYTF
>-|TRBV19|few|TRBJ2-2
TGTGCCAGTAGTATCTTCCAGATTAGACAGAACACCGGGGAGCTGTTTTTT
CASSIFQIRQNTGELFF
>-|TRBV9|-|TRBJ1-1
TGTGCCAGCAGCGTAGTCAGGGAAGGGGGAAGGGCCACTGAAGCTTTCTTT
CASSVVREGGRATEAFF
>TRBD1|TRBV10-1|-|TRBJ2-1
TGCGCCAGCGGCTGGACAGGGGGCGAGGCGGGAGGGTCCTACAATGAGCAGTTCTTC
CASGWTGGEAGGSYNEQFF
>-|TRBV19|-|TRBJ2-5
TGTGCCAGTAGTATTAGTACTCAAGAGACCCAGTACTTC
CASSISTQETQYF
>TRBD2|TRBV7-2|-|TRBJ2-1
TGTGCCAGCAGCCCGCTAGCGGGAGGGTCCGGTGAGCAGTTCTTC
CASSPLAGGSGEQFF
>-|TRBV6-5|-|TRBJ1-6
TGTGCCAGCAGCCGACTAGACAATTCACCCCTCCACTTT
CASSRLDNSPLHF
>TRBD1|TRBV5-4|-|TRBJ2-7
TGTGCCAGCAGCCGGGGACAGGGGGTGTCCGACGAGCAGTACTTC
CASSRGQGVSDEQYF
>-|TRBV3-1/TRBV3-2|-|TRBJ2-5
TGTGCCAGCAGCCAACGGCTAGGCCCTGGAGAGACCCAGTACTTC
CASSQRLGPGETQYF
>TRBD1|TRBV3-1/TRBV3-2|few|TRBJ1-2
TGTGCCAGCAGCCAGGAGGGGGCCGCAGTCTCTGGCTACACCTTC
CASSQEGAAVSGYTF
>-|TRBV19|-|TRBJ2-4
TGTGCCAGTAGTGTAGGGAGTGGGCAGTACTTC
CASSVGSGQYF